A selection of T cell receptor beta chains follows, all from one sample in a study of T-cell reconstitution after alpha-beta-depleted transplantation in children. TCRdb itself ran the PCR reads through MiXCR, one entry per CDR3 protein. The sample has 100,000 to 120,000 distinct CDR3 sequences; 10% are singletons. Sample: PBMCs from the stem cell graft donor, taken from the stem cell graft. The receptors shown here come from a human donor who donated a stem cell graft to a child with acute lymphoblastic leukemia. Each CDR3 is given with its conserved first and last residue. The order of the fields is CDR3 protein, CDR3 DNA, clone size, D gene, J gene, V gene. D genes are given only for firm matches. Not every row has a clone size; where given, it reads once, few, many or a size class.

CASRLTDYEQYF	TGTGCCAGCAGGTTGACGGATTACGAGCAGTACTTC	many	.	TRBJ2-7	TRBV28
CASNIGGVNEQFF	TGTGCCAGCAACATAGGAGGGGTAAATGAGCAGTTCTTC	many	.	TRBJ2-1	TRBV7-8
CASSLGDRVSYNEQFF	TGTGCCAGCAGCTTAGGTGACAGGGTATCCTACAATGAGCAGTTCTTC	many	TRBD1	TRBJ2-1	TRBV7-2
CASSLVGGRLDYGYTF	TGTGCCAGCAGCCTAGTAGGAGGCAGGCTGGACTATGGCTACACCTTC	.	.	TRBJ1-2	TRBV11-2
CASRQGPVSNQPQHF	TGTGCCAGCAGACAGGGACCCGTTAGCAATCAGCCCCAGCATTTT	.	.	TRBJ1-5	TRBV6-1
CASSKFGTGGMNTEAFF	TGTGCCAGCAGCAAATTCGGGACAGGGGGCATGAACACTGAAGCTTTCTTT	many	TRBD1	TRBJ1-1	TRBV7-9
CSARLSGTAASGANVLTF	TGCAGTGCTAGACTCTCCGGGACTGCGGCCTCTGGGGCCAACGTCCTGACTTTC	many	.	TRBJ2-6	TRBV20-1
CASGSRVLYEQYF	TGTGCCAGCGGCTCACGGGTCCTCTACGAGCAGTACTTC	once	.	TRBJ2-7	TRBV7-1
CASSIRNEQFF	TGTGCCAGTAGTATAAGGAATGAGCAGTTCTTC	many	.	TRBJ2-1	TRBV19
CASSLGSGGGNQPQHF	TGCGCCAGCAGCTTGGGGTCAGGTGGAGGCAATCAGCCCCAGCATTTT	many	.	TRBJ1-5	TRBV5-1
CASSLGQGNNSPLHF	TGTGCCAGCAGTTTGGGACAGGGGAATAACTCACCCCTCCACTTT	many	TRBD1	TRBJ1-6	TRBV27
CASSPQNDGVGEQFF	TGTGCCAGCTCACCACAAAACGACGGAGTCGGTGAGCAGTTCTTC	.	.	TRBJ2-1	TRBV18
CASSLGQYHCYTF	TGTGCCAGCAGCTTGGGACAGTACCATTGCTACACCTTC	.	TRBD1	TRBJ1-2	TRBV7-3
CASSVRASGAFF	TGTGCCAGTAGTGTCCGGGCTTCGGGAGCTTTCTTT	.	.	TRBJ1-1	TRBV19
CASSFPRGRSGASTDTQYF	TGTGCCAGCAGTTTTCCCCGCGGACGGAGCGGGGCGAGCACAGATACGCAGTATTTT	.	TRBD2	TRBJ2-3	TRBV12-3/TRBV12-4
CASTTGEGSSYNEQFF	TGCGCCAGCACGACCGGGGAGGGGAGCTCCTACAATGAGCAGTTCTTC	many	TRBD2	TRBJ2-1	TRBV5-1
CASSFGSDVAKNIQYF	TGTGCCAGCAGTTTCGGTTCTGATGTAGCCAAAAACATTCAGTACTTC	many	.	TRBJ2-4	TRBV12-3/TRBV12-4
CASSRGTSGGYLSYEQYF	TGTGCCAGCAGCCGCGGGACTAGCGGGGGTTATCTGTCCTACGAGCAGTACTTC	many	TRBD2	TRBJ2-7	TRBV3-1
CASQAWGDNEQFF	TGTGCCAGCCAAGCTTGGGGTGACAATGAGCAGTTCTTC	many	.	TRBJ2-1	TRBV6-5
CASRPIQGAGGTEAFF	TGTGCCAGCAGACCGATTCAGGGGGCGGGAGGGACTGAAGCTTTCTTT	many	TRBD1	TRBJ1-1	TRBV12-3/TRBV12-4
CSARVEGMTDTQYF	TGCAGTGCTAGAGTGGAGGGGATGACAGATACGCAGTATTTT	many	.	TRBJ2-3	TRBV20-1
CSARTRGATGELFF	TGCAGTGCTAGGACCAGGGGTGCCACCGGGGAGCTGTTTTTT	many	.	TRBJ2-2	TRBV20-1
CASSSAGTQYF	TGTGCCAGCAGCTCCGCCGGGACGCAGTATTTT	many	.	TRBJ2-3	TRBV13
CASSQGGGLGNEQFF	TGTGCCAGCAGCCAAGGCGGGGGGTTGGGCAATGAGCAGTTCTTC	many	TRBD2	TRBJ2-1	TRBV3-1
CASSFDRRDTQYF	TGTGCCAGCAGCTTTGACCGACGCGATACGCAGTATTTT	many	.	TRBJ2-3	TRBV7-3
CASSFRDRGVNEQFF	TGTGCCAGCAGCTTCCGGGACAGGGGCGTCAATGAGCAGTTCTTC	many	TRBD1	TRBJ2-1	TRBV7-2
CASSFAGFSYEQYF	TGTGCCAGCAGCTTTGCGGGATTCTCCTACGAGCAGTACTTC	many	.	TRBJ2-7	TRBV7-2
CSVLGLSGANVLTF	TGCAGCGTTCTAGGCCTATCTGGGGCCAACGTCCTGACTTTC	many	.	TRBJ2-6	TRBV29-1
CSASNEQFF	TGCAGTGCTAGCAATGAGCAGTTCTTC	.	.	TRBJ2-1	TRBV20-1
CASSQPPMGRLISSGANVLTF	TGTGCCAGCAGTCAGCCACCGATGGGACGGCTGATAAGCTCTGGGGCCAACGTCCTGACTTTC	many	.	TRBJ2-6	TRBV6-4
CASGLGPTDTQYF	TGTGCCTCCGGATTAGGGCCCACAGATACGCAGTATTTT	few	.	TRBJ2-3	TRBV30
CASSLRKVGTEAFF	TGTGCCAGCAGTCTCCGCAAGGTTGGGACGGAAGCTTTCTTT	many	.	TRBJ1-1	TRBV27
CASSKIDRINTEAFF	TGTGCCAGCAGCAAAATCGACAGAATTAACACTGAAGCTTTCTTT	many	.	TRBJ1-1	TRBV21-1